Shown below are 16 T cell receptor beta chains from a single sample sequenced in a study of T cells in narcolepsy. Only in-frame clones appear in the TCRdb table, and some are missing; sequencing was by immunoSEQ multiplex PCR. This table holds tens of thousands of clones, around 80% found once. The sample comprised CD45RA- memory CD4+ T cells from PBMCs. The origin of the receptors is a human donor with narcolepsy.

The V and J genes are TRBV14 and TRBJ1-1; D gene uncertain. The CDR3 is 13 residues long. The ends were cut back, 5 bases at V and 3 bases at J, with 10 bases in the middle. The germline V gene has CDR1 SGHDN and CDR2 FVKESK. CDR3 in amino acids: CASSITTDTEAFF. In DNA form, the CDR3 reads TGTGCCAGCAGCATAACAACAGACACTGAAGCTTTCTTT.

The chain employs TRBV7-9 and TRBJ2-5; tentative D call: TRBD2 (5 bases). The CDR3 has 16 residues. The germline gives CDR1 SEHNR, CDR2 FQNEAQ (reference sequence). V gave up 2 bases and J gave up 11 bases, with 24 bases separating them. The CDR3 spells CASSLRATTGLWEQYF. The CDR3 DNA sequence: TGTGCCAGCAGCTTACGGGCGACAACTGGGTTGTGGGAGCAGTACTTC.

The rearrangement uses TRBV7-2 and TRBJ1-1, with D perhaps TRBD1 (6 bases). Deletions cut 5 bases from V and 10 bases from J, with 23 bases between. Germline V gives CDR1 SGHTA, CDR2 FQGNSA. The CDR3 has 15 amino acids. CDR3 nucleotides: TGTGCCAGCAGCCCAGCCCCGCCAAGGGGGTTAGGAGCTTTCTTT. Its translation: CASSPAPPRGLGAFF. The variable domain in full, completed from reference TRBV7-2 and TRBJ1-1, reads GAGVSQSPSNKVTEKGKDVELRCDPISGHTALYWYRQSLGQGLEFLIYFQGNSAPDKSGLPSDRFSAERTGGSVSTLTIQRTQQEDSAVYLCASSPAPPRGLGAFFGQGTRLTVV.

The J gene is TRBJ1-1, the V gene TRBV28; D is undetermined. V was cut by 6 bases and J by 1 base, with 18 bases left in between. The CDR3 is 16 amino acids. Germline CDR1 MDHEN, CDR2 SYDVKM. Here the CDR3 DNA reads TGTGCCAGCAGCCTCTCAGATGGGCTTGCGAACACTGAAGCTTTCTTT. Amino acids: CASSLSDGLANTEAFF.

This chain joins TRBV2 and TRBJ1-5, with 9 bases fitting TRBD1. Germline CDR1 is SNHLY and CDR2 is FYNNEI. V lost 4 bases, J lost 5 bases, and 0 bases stayed unmatched. This CDR3 has 13 amino acids. The CDR3 DNA reads as TGTGCCAGCAGTGGGACAGGGGATCAGCCCCAGCATTTT. It translates to CASSGTGDQPQHF.

The chain is built from TRBV5-1 and TRBJ1-3; unclear D gene. The CDR3 totals 16 residues. The V end lost 0 bases, the J end lost 0 bases, and 10 bases lay between the germline ends. The germline V gene has CDR1 SGHRS and CDR2 YFSETQ. The chain's CDR3 is CASSLAGTNSGNTIYF. The CDR3, as DNA: TGCGCCAGCAGCTTGGCTGGCACCAACTCTGGAAACACCATATATTTT.

This chain links TRBV10-3 with TRBJ2-7; possibly TRBD1 for D (6 bases). V was clipped by 5 bases and J by 3 bases, with 8 bases between them. From germline, CDR1 is ENHRY and CDR2 SYGVKD. This CDR3 contains 12 residues. In DNA, the CDR3 is TGTGCCATCAGTCCACAGGGCTACGAGCAGTACGTC. Translation gives CAISPQGYEQYV.

This sequence joins TRBV5-1 and TRBJ2-5; D remains ambiguous. CDR3 size: 14 residues. Between the trimmed V and J ends, which lost 1 base and 0 bases, there was a span of 7 bases. Germline CDR1 SGHRS, CDR2 YFSETQ. CDR3 DNA: TGCGCCAGCAGCTTGTGGGCGGACCAAGAGACCCAGTACTTC. It specifies CASSLWADQETQYF.

The chain combines TRBV5-4 with TRBJ1-1; TRBD1 aligns across 8 bases. Unmatched junction bases numbered 9, after V lost 1 base and J lost 4 bases. There are 16 residues in the CDR3. In germline, CDR1 is SGHNT, CDR2 YYREEE (reference sequence). The CDR3 is CASSLIGQGKGTEAFF. The CDR3 DNA is TGTGCCAGCAGCTTGATTGGACAGGGAAAGGGCACTGAAGCTTTCTTT.

This clone was counted a few times. The same CDR3 also results from other DNA sequences found in this sample. The genes are TRBV28 and TRBJ2-7; 16 positions agree with TRBD2. V shed 0 bases, J shed 7 bases, and the junction held 6 bases outside the gene matches. CDR3 length: 17 residues. CDR1 MDHEN and CDR2 SYDVKM come from the germline V gene. This CDR3 reads CASSLWGLAGGPGEQYF. For the CDR3, the DNA is TGTGCCAGCAGTTTATGGGGACTAGCGGGGGGGCCGGGTGAGCAGTACTTC.

The chain combines TRBV9 with TRBJ1-2, with 12 bases lining up with TRBD1. V lost 1 base and J lost 3; bases outside the gene matches: 7. The germline CDR1 and CDR2 sequences are SGDLS and YYNGEE. The CDR3 sequence is 17 residues long. The CDR3 is CASSVSGDRGLDYGYTF. CDR3 DNA sequence: TGTGCCAGCAGCGTATCCGGGGACAGGGGGCTTGACTATGGCTACACCTTC. The full variable domain, completed using reference TRBV9 and TRBJ1-2, is DSGVTQTPKHLITATGQRVTLRCSPRSGDLSVYWYQQSLDQGLQFLIQYYNGEERAKGNILERFSAQQFPDLHSELNLSSLELGDSALYFCASSVSGDRGLDYGYTFGSGTRLTVV.

This clone is a singleton in its sample. The CDR3 DNA is TGTGCCAGCAAGACAGGGGCCGACACCGGGGAGCTGTTTTTT. Its protein product is CASKTGADTGELFF. V gene TRBV6-4 combines with J gene TRBJ2-2; 8 bases fit TRBD1. V shed 7 bases and J 3 bases; nucleotides not matched to a gene: 4. The CDR3 has 14 residues. Germline V gene sequence: CDR1 MRHNA, CDR2 SNTAGT.

The chain uses TRBV29-1 and TRBJ2-3, with a tentative D call TRBD2 (6 bases). The ends were cut back, 4 bases at V and 2 bases at J, with 13 bases in the middle. The V gene's germline CDR1 is SQVTM and CDR2 ANQGSEA. There are 14 residues in the CDR3. CDR3 bases: TGCAGCGTTGCGGTCGGGGGTCCCACAGATACGCAGTATTTT. The encoded protein is CSVAVGGPTDTQYF.

The gene calls are TRBV5-5 and TRBJ1-1, with 8 bases aligning to TRBD1. CDR3 length: 14 amino acids. The germline CDR1 and CDR2 sequences are SGHKS and YYEKEE (reference sequence). With V trimmed by 0 bases and J by 7 bases, 5 bases remained unmatched. The CDR3: CASSLVGQGVEAFF. CDR3 coding DNA: TGTGCCAGCAGCTTGGTTGGACAGGGCGTTGAAGCTTTCTTT.

CDR3 nucleotides: TGTGCCAGCGTGTACCATATCTCGCGAAAGACCTATGGCTACACCTTC. It encodes CASVYHISRKTYGYTF. The chain carries TRBV5-5 and TRBJ1-2; no definite D call. The germline V gene encodes CDR1 SGHKS and CDR2 YYEKEE (reference sequence). Trimming removed 7 bases at V and 4 bases at J, with 23 bases between. The CDR3 loop spans 16 amino acids.

The V gene is TRBV6-6, the J gene TRBJ1-5, with TRBD1 matching over 7 bases. CDR1 and CDR2 (germline): MNHNY, SVGAGI (reference sequence). V was clipped by 6 bases and J by 1 base; unmatched bases: 3. This CDR3 is 14 amino acids long. The CDR3 region is CASRGQRSNQPQHF. CDR3 nucleotide sequence: TGTGCCAGCAGGGGACAGAGAAGCAATCAGCCCCAGCATTTT.